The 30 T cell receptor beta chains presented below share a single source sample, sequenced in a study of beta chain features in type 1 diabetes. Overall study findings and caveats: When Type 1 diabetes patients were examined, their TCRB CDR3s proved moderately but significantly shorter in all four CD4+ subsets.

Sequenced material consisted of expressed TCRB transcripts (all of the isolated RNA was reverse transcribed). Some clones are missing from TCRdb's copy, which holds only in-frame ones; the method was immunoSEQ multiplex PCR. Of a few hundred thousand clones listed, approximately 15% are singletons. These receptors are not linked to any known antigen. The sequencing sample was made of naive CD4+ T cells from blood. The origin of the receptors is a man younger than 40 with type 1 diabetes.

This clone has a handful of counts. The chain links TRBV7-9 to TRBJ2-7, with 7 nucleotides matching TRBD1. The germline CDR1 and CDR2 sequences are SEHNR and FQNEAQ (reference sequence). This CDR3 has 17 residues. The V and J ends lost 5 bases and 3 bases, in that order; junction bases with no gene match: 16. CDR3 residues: CASSPTTGDRSIYEQYF. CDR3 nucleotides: TGTGCCAGCAGCCCGACTACAGGGGACCGTTCGATCTACGAGCAGTACTTC.

The CDR3 spells CASSSTLSSYNEQFF. CDR3 sequence (DNA): TGTGCCAGCAGCTCTACCCTTAGCTCCTACAATGAGCAGTTCTTC. The chain recombines TRBV7-2 with TRBJ2-1; D not certain. V shed 4 bases and J shed 0 bases, with 10 bases lying between them. The CDR3 sequence is 15 residues long. The germline gives CDR1 SGHTA, CDR2 FQGNSA.

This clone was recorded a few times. The CDR3 sequence: CASSSLQGNYGYTF. In DNA form, the CDR3 reads TGTGCCAGCAGTTCCCTTCAGGGAAACTATGGCTACACCTTC. This rearrangement joins TRBV6-6 to TRBJ1-2, with D possibly matching TRBD1 (5 bases). The V gene's germline CDR1 is MNHNY and CDR2 SVGAGI (reference sequence). V shed 4 bases and J shed 2 bases, with 11 bases lying between them. CDR3 length equals 14 residues.

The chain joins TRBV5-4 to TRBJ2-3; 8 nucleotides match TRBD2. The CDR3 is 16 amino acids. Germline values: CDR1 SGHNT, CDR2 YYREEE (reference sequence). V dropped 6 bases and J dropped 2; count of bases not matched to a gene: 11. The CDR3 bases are TGTGCCAGCACCACGAAGCGGGAGCCAATCACAGATACGCAGTATTTT. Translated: CASTTKREPITDTQYF.

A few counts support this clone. This chain's CDR3 is CASSLDLGGPETQYF. The CDR3 nucleotides read TGTGCCAGCAGCTTGGATCTCGGGGGTCCAGAGACCCAGTACTTC. This chain uses TRBV5-4 with TRBJ2-5; the D gene is possibly TRBD2 (6 bases). The ends were cut back, 0 bases at V and 4 bases at J, with 13 bases in the middle. The CDR3 is 15 residues long. Germline values: CDR1 SGHNT, CDR2 YYREEE (reference sequence).

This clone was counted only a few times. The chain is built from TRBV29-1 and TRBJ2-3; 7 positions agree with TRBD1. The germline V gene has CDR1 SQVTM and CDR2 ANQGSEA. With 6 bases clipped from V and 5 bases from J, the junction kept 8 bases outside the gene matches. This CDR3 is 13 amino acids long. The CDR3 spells CSVARQGEDTQYF. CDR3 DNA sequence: TGCAGCGTCGCAAGACAGGGAGAAGATACGCAGTATTTT.

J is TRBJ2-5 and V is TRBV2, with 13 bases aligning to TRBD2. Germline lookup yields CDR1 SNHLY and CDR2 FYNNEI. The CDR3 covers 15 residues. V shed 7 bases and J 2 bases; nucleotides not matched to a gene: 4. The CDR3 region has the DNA TGTGCCAGCACCGGACTAGCGGGGGCTCAAGAGACCCAGTACTTC. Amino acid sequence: CASTGLAGAQETQYF.

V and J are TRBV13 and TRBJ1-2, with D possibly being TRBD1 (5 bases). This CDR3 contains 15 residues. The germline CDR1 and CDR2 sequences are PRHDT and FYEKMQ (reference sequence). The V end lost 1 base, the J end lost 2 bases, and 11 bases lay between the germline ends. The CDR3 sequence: CASSLEGRGNYGYTF. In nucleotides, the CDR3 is TGTGCCAGCAGCTTAGAGGGTAGGGGCAACTATGGCTACACCTTC.

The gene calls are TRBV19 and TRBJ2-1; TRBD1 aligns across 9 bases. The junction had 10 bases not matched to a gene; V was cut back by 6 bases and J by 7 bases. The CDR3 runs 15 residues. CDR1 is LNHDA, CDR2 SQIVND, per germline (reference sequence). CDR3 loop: CASSTTGGSGNEQFF. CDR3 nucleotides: TGTGCCAGTAGCACAACAGGGGGCAGTGGGAATGAGCAGTTCTTC. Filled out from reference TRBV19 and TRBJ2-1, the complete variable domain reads DGGITQSPKYLFRKEGQNVTLSCEQNLNHDAMYWYRQDPGQGLRLIYYSQIVNDFQKGDIAEGYSVSREKKESFPLTVTSAQKNPTAFYLCASSTTGGSGNEQFFGPGTRLTVL.

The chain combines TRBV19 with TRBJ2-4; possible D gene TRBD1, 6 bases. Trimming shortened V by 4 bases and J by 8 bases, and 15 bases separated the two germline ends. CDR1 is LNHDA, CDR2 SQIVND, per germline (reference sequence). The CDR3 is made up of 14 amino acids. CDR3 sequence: CASSNTGSQYIQYF. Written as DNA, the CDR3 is TGTGCCAGTAGTAACACAGGGAGTCAGTACATTCAGTACTTC.

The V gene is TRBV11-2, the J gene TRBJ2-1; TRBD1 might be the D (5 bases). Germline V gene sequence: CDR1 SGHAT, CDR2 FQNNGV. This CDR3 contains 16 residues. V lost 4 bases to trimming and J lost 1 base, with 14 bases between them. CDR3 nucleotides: TGTGCCAGCAGCTGGGGCACAGACCTATCCTACAATGAGCAGTTCTTC. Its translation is CASSWGTDLSYNEQFF.

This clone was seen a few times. The CDR3 protein is CSSSRGSTEAFF. DNA of the CDR3: TGCAGCTCGAGCAGGGGAAGTACTGAAGCTTTCTTT. The genes are TRBV29-1 and TRBJ1-1; D may be TRBD1 (6 bases). Germline CDR1 SQVTM, CDR2 ANQGSEA. The CDR3 loop spans 12 amino acids. Between the trimmed V and J ends, which lost 8 bases and 5 bases, there was a span of 15 bases.

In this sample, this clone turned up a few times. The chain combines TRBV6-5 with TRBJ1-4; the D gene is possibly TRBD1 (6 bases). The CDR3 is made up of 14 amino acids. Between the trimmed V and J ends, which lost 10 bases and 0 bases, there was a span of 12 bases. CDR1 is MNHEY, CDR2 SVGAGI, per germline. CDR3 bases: TGTGCCACTACGGACAGTCCAACTAATGAAAAACTGTTTTTT. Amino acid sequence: CATTDSPTNEKLFF.

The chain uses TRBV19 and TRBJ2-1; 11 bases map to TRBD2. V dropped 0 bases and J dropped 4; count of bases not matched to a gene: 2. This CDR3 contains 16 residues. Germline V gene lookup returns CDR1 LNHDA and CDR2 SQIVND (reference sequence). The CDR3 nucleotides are TGTGCCAGTAGTATAGAAGCTAGCGGGGGGTACAATGAGCAGTTCTTC. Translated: CASSIEASGGYNEQFF. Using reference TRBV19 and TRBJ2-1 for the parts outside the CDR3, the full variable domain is DGGITQSPKYLFRKEGQNVTLSCEQNLNHDAMYWYRQDPGQGLRLIYYSQIVNDFQKGDIAEGYSVSREKKESFPLTVTSAQKNPTAFYLCASSIEASGGYNEQFFGPGTRLTVL.

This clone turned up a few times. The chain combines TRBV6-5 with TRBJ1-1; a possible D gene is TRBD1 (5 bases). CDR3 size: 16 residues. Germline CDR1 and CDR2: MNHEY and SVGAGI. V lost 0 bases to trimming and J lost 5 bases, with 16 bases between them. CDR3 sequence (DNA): TGTGCCAGCAGTTACTCCTCATGGGGGGGGAGGACTGAAGCTTTCTTT. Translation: CASSYSSWGGRTEAFF.

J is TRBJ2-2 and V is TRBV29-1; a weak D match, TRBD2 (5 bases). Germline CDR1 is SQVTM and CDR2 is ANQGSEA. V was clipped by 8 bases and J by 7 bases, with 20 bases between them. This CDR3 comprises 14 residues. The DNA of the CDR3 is TGCAGCCTCGATGGCGGGTGGATTGGCGGGGAGCTGTTTTTT. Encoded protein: CSLDGGWIGGELFF.

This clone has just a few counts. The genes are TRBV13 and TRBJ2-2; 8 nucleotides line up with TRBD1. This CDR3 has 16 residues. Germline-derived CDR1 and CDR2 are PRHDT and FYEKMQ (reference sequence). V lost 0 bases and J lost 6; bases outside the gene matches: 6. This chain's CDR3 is CASSLGRTGGAGELFF. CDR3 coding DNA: TGTGCCAGCAGCTTAGGACGTACAGGGGGTGCCGGGGAGCTGTTTTTT.

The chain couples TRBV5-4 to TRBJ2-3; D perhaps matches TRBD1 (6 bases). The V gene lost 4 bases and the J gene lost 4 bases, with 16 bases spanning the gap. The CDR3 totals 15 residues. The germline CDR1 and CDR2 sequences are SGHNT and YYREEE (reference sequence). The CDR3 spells CASSIRDISPDTQYF. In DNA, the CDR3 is TGTGCCAGCAGCATCCGGGACATCAGTCCAGATACGCAGTATTTT. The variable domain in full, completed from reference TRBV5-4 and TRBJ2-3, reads ETGVTQSPTHLIKTRGQQVTLRCSSQSGHNTVSWYQQALGQGPQFIFQYYREEENGRGNFPPRFSGLQFPNYSSELNVNALELDDSALYLCASSIRDISPDTQYFGPGTRLTVL.

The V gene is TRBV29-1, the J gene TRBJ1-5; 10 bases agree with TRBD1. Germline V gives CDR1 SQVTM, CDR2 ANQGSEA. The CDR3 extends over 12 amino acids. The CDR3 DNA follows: TGCGTCCGAGGGACAGGGGTCGGGCCCCAGCATTTT. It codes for CVRGTGVGPQHF.

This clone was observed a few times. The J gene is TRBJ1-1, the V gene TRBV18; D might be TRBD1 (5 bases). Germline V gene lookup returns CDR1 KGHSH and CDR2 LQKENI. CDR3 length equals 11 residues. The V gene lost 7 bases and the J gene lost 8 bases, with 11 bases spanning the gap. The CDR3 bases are TGTGCCAGCTTAACAGGTGAAGAAGCTTTCTTT. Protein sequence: CASLTGEEAFF.

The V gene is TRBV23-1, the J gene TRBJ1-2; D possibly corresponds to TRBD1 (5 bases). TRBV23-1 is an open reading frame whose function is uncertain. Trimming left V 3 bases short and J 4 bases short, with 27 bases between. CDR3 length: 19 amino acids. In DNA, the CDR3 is TGCGCCAGCAGTCATCCCCCCTGGGCGGGGCCAAATCGGCTCTATGGCTACACCTTC. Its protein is CASSHPPWAGPNRLYGYTF.

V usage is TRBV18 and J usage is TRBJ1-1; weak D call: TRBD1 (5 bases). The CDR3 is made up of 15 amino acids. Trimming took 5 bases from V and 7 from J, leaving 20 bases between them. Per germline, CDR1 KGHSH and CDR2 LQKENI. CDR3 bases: TGTGCCAGCTCATCTACTCAGGGCAAGGGAATTGAAGCTTTCTTT. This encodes CASSSTQGKGIEAFF.

Written as DNA, the CDR3 is TGCGCCAGCAGCTTACCACTAGCGGACACCGGGGAGCTGTTTTTT. Translation gives CASSLPLADTGELFF. The gene calls are TRBV5-1 and TRBJ2-2; 8 nucleotides line up with TRBD2. The CDR3 contains 15 residues. J gave up 3 bases and V 2 bases, and 3 bases lay outside the gene matches. The germline V gene encodes CDR1 SGHRS and CDR2 YFSETQ.

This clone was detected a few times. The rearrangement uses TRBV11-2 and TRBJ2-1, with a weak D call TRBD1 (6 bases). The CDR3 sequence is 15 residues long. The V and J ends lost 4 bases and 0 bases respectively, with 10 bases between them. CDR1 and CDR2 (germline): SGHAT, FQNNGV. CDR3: CASSYPGVSYNEQFF. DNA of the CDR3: TGTGCCAGCAGCTACCCAGGGGTCTCCTACAATGAGCAGTTCTTC.

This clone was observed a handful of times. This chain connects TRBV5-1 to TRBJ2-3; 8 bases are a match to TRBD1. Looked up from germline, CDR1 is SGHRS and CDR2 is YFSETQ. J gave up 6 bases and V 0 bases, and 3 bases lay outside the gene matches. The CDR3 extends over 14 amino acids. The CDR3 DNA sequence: TGCGCCAGCAGCTTGGATCAGGGGGCGGATACGCAGTATTTT. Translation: CASSLDQGADTQYF. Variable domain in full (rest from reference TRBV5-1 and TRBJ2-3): KAGVTQTPRYLIKTRGQQVTLSCSPISGHRSVSWYQQTPGQGLQFLFEYFSETQRNKGNFPGRFSGRQFSNSRSEMNVSTLELGDSALYLCASSLDQGADTQYFGPGTRLTVL.

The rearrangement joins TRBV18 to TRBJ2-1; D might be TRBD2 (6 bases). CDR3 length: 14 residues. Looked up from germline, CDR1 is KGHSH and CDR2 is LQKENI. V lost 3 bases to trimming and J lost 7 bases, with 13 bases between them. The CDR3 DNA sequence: TGTGCCAGCTCACCTCCGGACGGGAGAAATGAGCAGTTCTTC. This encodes CASSPPDGRNEQFF.

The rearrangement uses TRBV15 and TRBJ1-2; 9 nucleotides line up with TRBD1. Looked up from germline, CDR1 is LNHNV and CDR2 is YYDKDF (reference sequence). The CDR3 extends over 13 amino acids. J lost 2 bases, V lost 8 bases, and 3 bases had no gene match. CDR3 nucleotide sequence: TGTGCCACCGGGACAGGGAGAAACTATGGCTACACCTTC. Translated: CATGTGRNYGYTF.

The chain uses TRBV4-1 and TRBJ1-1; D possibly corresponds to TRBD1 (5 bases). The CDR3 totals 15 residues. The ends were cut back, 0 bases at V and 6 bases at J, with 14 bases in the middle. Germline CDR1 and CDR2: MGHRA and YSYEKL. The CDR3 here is CASSQDPGRSPEAFF. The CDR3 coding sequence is TGCGCCAGCAGCCAAGATCCAGGGCGGTCCCCTGAAGCTTTCTTT.

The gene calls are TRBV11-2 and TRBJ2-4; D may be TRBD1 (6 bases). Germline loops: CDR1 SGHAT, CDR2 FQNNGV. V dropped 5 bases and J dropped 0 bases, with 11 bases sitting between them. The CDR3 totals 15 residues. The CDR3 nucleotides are TGTGCCAGCAGCCCGGACAGTTTAGCCAAAAACATTCAGTACTTC. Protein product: CASSPDSLAKNIQYF.

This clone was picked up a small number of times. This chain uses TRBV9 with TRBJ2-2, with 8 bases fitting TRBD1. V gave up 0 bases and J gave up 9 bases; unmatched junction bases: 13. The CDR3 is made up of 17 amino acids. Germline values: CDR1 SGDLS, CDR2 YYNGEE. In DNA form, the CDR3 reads TGTGCCAGCAGCGTAGGGGGGGCGGGGACAGGCCCGCGGGAGCTGTTTTTT. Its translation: CASSVGGAGTGPRELFF.